The rows below give T cell receptor beta chains drawn from one sample of a study of blood T cells in healthy people across ages. MiXCR was run by TCRdb on the 5' RACE reads, yielding one entry per CDR3 protein. The table shows 1.5 million to 1.8 million distinct CDR3 sequences, with around 40% occurring only once. The sequenced sample consisted of blood. Receptor source: a woman between 18 and 29 years old in good health. Each CDR3 is given with its conserved first and last residue. The order of the fields is J gene, V gene, clone size, D gene, CDR3 DNA, CDR3 protein. A D gene is named only where the DNA matches it firmly. Where a row states a size, it is once, few, many or the class of an expanded clone; other rows omit it.

TRBJ1-2 TRBV7-8 . . TGTGCCAGCAGCTTAGAACGCAGCTATGGCTACACCTTC CASSLERSYGYTF
TRBJ2-3 TRBV3-1 few . TGTGCCAGCAGCCAAAATCCGTGGGGAGATACGCAGTATTTT CASSQNPWGDTQYF
TRBJ1-5 TRBV2 few . TGTGCCAGCAGTGAAGGGGGTTGGAATCAGCCCCAGCATTTT CASSEGGWNQPQHF
TRBJ2-5 TRBV3-1 . . TGTGCCAGCAGCCAAAACAGGGCAGGGGAGACCCAGTACTTC CASSQNRAGETQYF
TRBJ2-5 TRBV30 . TRBD2 TGTGCCTGGAGTGGGCGGGAGTGGACCCAGTACTTC CAWSGREWTQYF
TRBJ1-6 TRBV2 . . TGTGCCAGCAGTGACGGAGGATCACCCCTCCACTTT CASSDGGSPLHF
TRBJ2-7 TRBV27 . TRBD2 TGTGCCAGCAGTCCCACTAGCGGGAGGTACGAGCAGTACTTC CASSPTSGRYEQYF
TRBJ1-2 TRBV12-3/TRBV12-4 few . TGTGCCAGCAGTTTAGCGCAGGGTACGGTTAGGGGCTACACCTTC CASSLAQGTVRGYTF
TRBJ1-5 TRBV6-5 . . TGTGCCAGGAGACAGAATAGCAATCAGCCCCAGCATTTT CARRQNSNQPQHF
TRBJ2-5 TRBV10-3 . TRBD2 TGTGCCACCAGCTCCGGGACAGGGACTAGCGGGAGTGTGAAGACCCAGTACTTC CATSSGTGTSGSVKTQYF
TRBJ1-2 TRBV28 few . TGTGCCAGCAGTCAGACCCCAGGGTACGGCTACACCTTC CASSQTPGYGYTF
TRBJ2-7 TRBV5-1 few TRBD1 TGCGCCAGCAGCGCCCGACAGGGGCCGGGTAATGAGCAGTACTTC CASSARQGPGNEQYF
TRBJ2-7 TRBV10-3 few . TGTGCCATCAGGCAGACAGGTGCGCTCCCCTACGAGCAGTACTTC CAIRQTGALPYEQYF